This entry lists 3 T cell receptor beta chains sequenced from one sample in a study of T cells expressing NK-cell markers. TCRdb derives one entry per CDR3 protein from the 5' RACE reads, leaving out DNA. In total, the table holds 250,000 to 300,000 distinct CDR3 sequences. The sequencing sample was made of blood T cells: a sorted CD56 or NKG2C T cell subset, CD4+ or CD8+ T cells, or bulk PBMC T cells (not recorded which). The receptors originated from a woman between 18 and 75 years old in good health.

The CDR3 loop is CASSQDNRGNYGYTF. The V call is TRBV3-1, the J call TRBJ1-2; TCRdb picks TRBD1, but there is no DNA to check that call. Looked up from germline, CDR1 is LGHDT and CDR2 is YNNKEL (reference sequence). There are 15 residues in the CDR3.

This chain connects TRBV7-8 to TRBJ2-2; the TCRdb D gene call, TRBD1, has no DNA to confirm it. Germline values: CDR1 SGHVS, CDR2 FQNEAQ. This CDR3 is built from 16 residues. CDR3 in amino acids: CASSLARGGMTGELFF.

The chain uses TRBV7-2 and TRBJ2-2; TCRdb proposes TRBD2, but this gene call is untestable without DNA. The CDR3 consists of 15 residues. CDR1 SGHTA and CDR2 FQGNSA come from the germline V gene. CDR3 residues: CASSFLSGGAGELFF.